What follows are 31 T cell receptor beta chains derived from one specimen sequenced in a study of blood T cells in healthy people across ages. A second PCR, run for about 6 to 12 cycles, used a sample-barcoded 5' primer plus a J-beta primer mix. From the 5' RACE reads, TCRdb called clonotypes with MiXCR, one entry per CDR3 protein. The sample holds about 1 million distinct CDR3 sequences, roughly 24% seen once. These data were also reused for a study on T cells of mothers and their children.

Sequencing used blood. The origin of the receptors is a girl aged 2-10 years in good health.

The V call is TRBV25-1, the J call TRBJ1-4, with a weak D call TRBD1 (6 bases). Germline assignment: CDR1 MGHDK and CDR2 SYGVNS. V lost 0 bases to trimming and J lost 7 bases, with 12 bases between them. The CDR3 sequence is 15 residues long. In nucleotides, the CDR3 is TGTGCCAGCAGTGAATACCAGGGGCCGCCTGAAAAACTGTTTTTT. Protein sequence: CASSEYQGPPEKLFF.

In DNA form, the CDR3 reads TGTGCCAGCAGTTACTTAAACAGCTTCTATGGCTACACCTTC. This encodes CASSYLNSFYGYTF. This chain links TRBV6-5 with TRBJ1-2; D is undetermined. The germline V and J ends were trimmed by 1 base and 4 bases, with 10 bases remaining between them. Germline-derived CDR1 and CDR2 are MNHEY and SVGAGI. This CDR3 has 14 amino acids.

This clonotype has just a few counts. Compared with germline, one end of the junction differs, possibly owing to a read error. The chain is built from TRBV6-2 or TRBV6-3 and TRBJ2-5; D is uncertain. This CDR3 comprises 12 residues. CDR1 and CDR2 (germline): MNHEY, SVGEGT. CDR3 protein: CASVDSGETQYF. The CDR3, as DNA: TGCGCCAGCGTCGATTCCGGGGAGACCCAGTACTTC.

V and J are TRBV3-1 and TRBJ1-6, with 11 bases matching TRBD1. The CDR3 spans 16 residues. V was pared by 1 base and J by 11 bases, with 7 bases of the junction left unmatched. Per the germline V gene, CDR1 is LGHDT and CDR2 is YNNKEL (reference sequence). As DNA, the CDR3 is TGTGCCAGCAGCCAAGGGGTCGGGACAGGGGGGCCACCCCTCCACTTT. This sequence encodes CASSQGVGTGGPPLHF.

V is TRBV7-2 and J is TRBJ2-5; 7 bases line up with TRBD1. Judging by the DNA end, TRBJ2-7 fits better; the J call may be wrong. The CDR3 extends over 15 amino acids. In germline, CDR1 is SGHTA, CDR2 FQGNSA. CDR3 bases: TGTGCCAGCAGCTTAGCTCCGGGACAGCCCTACGAGCAGTACTTC. Translation gives CASSLAPGQPYEQYF.

This clonotype came up a few times. The rearrangement uses TRBV4-2 and TRBJ2-5, with 7 bases that match TRBD2. The CDR3 spans 14 residues. The germline gives CDR1 LGHNA, CDR2 YNFKEQ. Germline trimming cut 1 base from V and 5 bases from J; bases unmatched to any gene: 4. The CDR3, as DNA: TGTGCCAGCAGCCAAGTGCAAGCGGGGGAGACCCAGTACTTC. Its protein is CASSQVQAGETQYF.

V is TRBV9 and J is TRBJ2-1, with 13 bases lining up with TRBD2. The germline CDR1 and CDR2 sequences are SGDLS and YYNGEE. This CDR3 is built from 15 residues. V lost 5 bases and J lost 9; bases outside the gene matches: 8. CDR3 residues: CASSVPGLAGTEQFF. Written as DNA, the CDR3 is TGTGCCAGCAGTGTGCCGGGACTAGCGGGAACTGAGCAGTTCTTC.

This clonotype came up a few times. J is TRBJ2-2 and V is TRBV7-9; D might be TRBD1 (5 bases). There are 15 residues in the CDR3. In germline, CDR1 is SEHNR, CDR2 FQNEAQ (reference sequence). Trimming removed 2 bases from V and 5 bases from J, with 12 bases in between. The CDR3 protein is CASSLSTGLTGELFF. In nucleotides, the CDR3 is TGTGCCAGCAGCTTAAGTACAGGATTAACCGGGGAGCTGTTTTTT.

The J gene is TRBJ1-2, the V gene TRBV27; TRBD1 is a possible D gene (5 bases). CDR3 length equals 15 residues. Germline V lookup: CDR1 MNHEY, CDR2 SMNVEV (reference sequence). Deletions cut 2 bases from V and 4 bases from J, with 14 bases between. CDR3: CASSLVQGLVYGYTF. CDR3 in DNA: TGTGCCAGCAGTTTAGTTCAGGGATTGGTCTATGGCTACACCTTC.

Regarding this clonotype: One end of the junction fails to match germline, which may point to a read error. This chain joins TRBV6-4 and TRBJ2-2, with D uncertain. The germline gives CDR1 MRHNA, CDR2 SNTAGT. The CDR3 has 13 residues. This chain's CDR3 is CASSDSSTRELFF. As DNA, the CDR3 is TGTGCCAGCAGTGACTCTAGCACCCGGGAGCTGTTTTTT.

This clonotype was detected a few times. This sequence joins TRBV29-1 and TRBJ2-1; no clear D gene. Trimming pared 7 bases from V and 3 bases from J, leaving 10 bases between. Germline V CDR1 and CDR2: SQVTM, ANQGSEA. The CDR3 length is 12 residues. CDR3 loop: CSGSPYYNEQFF. In nucleotides, the CDR3 is TGCAGCGGATCCCCGTACTACAATGAGCAGTTCTTC.

This clonotype was counted ten times or more. The chain carries TRBV20-1 and TRBJ2-1; D is perhaps TRBD1 or TRBD2 (5 bases each). The J call may be incorrect, as the DNA end agrees better with TRBJ2-5. Germline assignment: CDR1 DFQATT and CDR2 SNEGSKA (reference sequence). The CDR3 contains 13 residues. This CDR3 is CSARERGRETQYF. CDR3 sequence (DNA): TGCAGTGCTAGAGAGAGGGGAAGGGAGACCCAGTACTTC.

This sequence joins TRBV29-1 and TRBJ2-6, with a tentative D call TRBD2 (6 bases). Trimming removed 4 bases at V and 0 bases at J, with 16 bases between. The germline V gene encodes CDR1 SQVTM and CDR2 ANQGSEA. This CDR3 is 17 amino acids long. CDR3 residues: CSVGRALDYSGANVLTF. The CDR3 DNA reads as TGCAGCGTTGGGAGGGCCTTGGACTACTCTGGGGCCAACGTCCTGACTTTC.

V gene TRBV5-1 combines with J gene TRBJ2-5; D is ambiguous. Trimming removed 0 bases at V and 7 bases at J, with 13 bases between. The length of the CDR3 is 14 residues. CDR1 and CDR2 (germline): SGHRS, YFSETQ. This CDR3 is CASSLVPPDGTQYF. CDR3 bases: TGCGCCAGCAGCTTGGTACCCCCAGACGGGACCCAGTACTTC. The full variable domain, completed using reference TRBV5-1 and TRBJ2-5, is KAGVTQTPRYLIKTRGQQVTLSCSPISGHRSVSWYQQTPGQGLQFLFEYFSETQRNKGNFPGRFSGRQFSNSRSEMNVSTLELGDSALYLCASSLVPPDGTQYFGPGTRLLVL.

The chain couples TRBV4-1 to TRBJ2-5, with 7 bases identical to TRBD1. The last part of the DNA fits TRBJ2-7 better; the J call may be wrong. The V gene's germline CDR1 is MGHRA and CDR2 YSYEKL. This CDR3 contains 15 residues. The CDR3 DNA is TGCGCCAGCAGCCAAGTGACAGGGCGTCCCTACGAGCAGTACTTC. Amino acid sequence: CASSQVTGRPYEQYF.

This clonotype was seen a handful of times. The chain combines TRBV11-2 with TRBJ2-5; TRBD1 matches 8 bases. The DNA end lines up better with TRBJ2-7; the J call may be wrong. The germline V gene has CDR1 SGHAT and CDR2 FQNNGV. The CDR3 runs 16 residues. Here the CDR3 reads CASSRSTGGKTYEQYF. The CDR3, as DNA: TGTGCCAGCAGCCGAAGCACAGGGGGTAAAACTTACGAGCAGTACTTC.

The rearrangement links TRBV6-1 to TRBJ1-4, with TRBD1 as a possible D gene (6 bases). Trimming removed 8 bases from V and 0 bases from J, with 10 bases in between. Per the germline V gene, CDR1 is MNHNS and CDR2 is SASEGT. The CDR3 length is 14 residues. The CDR3 region is CASGNRATNEKLFF. The CDR3 nucleotides are TGTGCCAGCGGTAACAGGGCAACTAATGAAAAACTGTTTTTT.

The chain joins TRBV12-3 or TRBV12-4 to TRBJ1-6; weak D call: TRBD1 (5 bases). V was trimmed by 1 base and J by 6 bases, leaving 7 bases between them. This CDR3 region has 14 residues. DNA for the CDR3: TGTGCCAGCAGTTTAGGGGGCCCTAATTCACCCCTCCACTTT. Translated, it gives CASSLGGPNSPLHF.

This chain uses TRBV7-2 with TRBJ1-4; D might be TRBD1 (5 bases). Germline CDR1 is SGHTA and CDR2 is FQGNSA. The CDR3 spans 14 residues. The germline V and J ends were trimmed by 6 bases and 0 bases, with 8 bases remaining between them. This CDR3 reads CASSNRPTNEKLFF. The CDR3 region has the DNA TGTGCCAGCAGTAACAGGCCAACTAATGAAAAACTGTTTTTT.

This sequence joins TRBV20-1 and TRBJ2-5; 9 bases map to TRBD2. The DNA end lines up better with TRBJ2-1; the J call may be wrong. Germline values: CDR1 DFQATT, CDR2 SNEGSKA (reference sequence). The CDR3 totals 14 residues. The CDR3 nucleotides read TGCAGTGGGTTGCGGCTAGCGGGGATCAATGAGCAGTTCTTC. Residues: CSGLRLAGINEQFF.

This clonotype was observed a handful of times. The chain links TRBV7-9 to TRBJ2-3; no clear D gene. The CDR3 runs to 14 residues. V shed 5 bases and J shed 1 base, with 10 bases lying between them. Per the germline V gene, CDR1 is SEHNR and CDR2 is FQNEAQ (reference sequence). The DNA of the CDR3 is TGTGCCAGCAGCACTGGGTATCGCACAGATACGCAGTATTTT. Its translation: CASSTGYRTDTQYF.

This clonotype was counted a few times. The chain joins TRBV20-1 to TRBJ2-5; 8 bases fit TRBD2. Germline CDR1 reads DFQATT; CDR2 reads SNEGSKA (reference sequence). V lost 4 bases and J lost 1; bases outside the gene matches: 5. The CDR3 loop spans 14 amino acids. CDR3 bases: TGCAGTGCTATAACTAGCGGACCCCAAGAGACCCAGTACTTC. This translates into CSAITSGPQETQYF.

V and J are TRBV29-1 and TRBJ2-6, with D hard to call. This CDR3 has 14 amino acids. V dropped 5 bases and J dropped 1 base, with 9 bases sitting between them. Germline values: CDR1 SQVTM, CDR2 ANQGSEA. The CDR3 is CSVSGPSGANVLTF. In nucleotides, the CDR3 is TGCAGCGTTTCTGGACCGTCTGGGGCCAACGTCCTGACTTTC.

The chain carries TRBV29-1 and TRBJ2-7; 10 nucleotides agree with TRBD2. Germline CDR1 is SQVTM and CDR2 is ANQGSEA. The CDR3 contains 16 residues. J gave up 3 bases and V 3 bases, and 11 bases lay outside the gene matches. The CDR3 region has the DNA TGCAGCGTTGAGTATCTTGGAACTAGCGGGGTCTACGAGCAGTACTTC. Protein sequence: CSVEYLGTSGVYEQYF.

This clonotype was picked up many times. V and J are TRBV4-1 and TRBJ2-5; 7 nucleotides agree with TRBD1. Unmatched junction bases numbered 9, after V lost 9 bases and J lost 2 bases. The germline V gene encodes CDR1 MGHRA and CDR2 YSYEKL. The CDR3 has 14 residues. The CDR3 loop is CASRRTGQQETQYF. Written as DNA, the CDR3 is TGCGCCAGTCGTCGGACAGGCCAACAAGAGACCCAGTACTTC.

The rearrangement joins TRBV5-1 to TRBJ2-3; TRBD2 matches 10 bases. V trimming: 2 bases; J trimming: 2 bases; junction bases outside the gene matches: 8. Per the germline V gene, CDR1 is SGHRS and CDR2 is YFSETQ. The CDR3 loop spans 17 amino acids. DNA of the CDR3: TGCGCCAGCAGCTTCGGACTAGCGGATTCATACACAGATACGCAGTATTTT. The encoded protein is CASSFGLADSYTDTQYF. The full variable domain, with the rest looked up from reference TRBV5-1 and TRBJ2-3, is KAGVTQTPRYLIKTRGQQVTLSCSPISGHRSVSWYQQTPGQGLQFLFEYFSETQRNKGNFPGRFSGRQFSNSRSEMNVSTLELGDSALYLCASSFGLADSYTDTQYFGPGTRLTVL.

This clonotype occurred a few times. The J gene is TRBJ2-5, the V gene TRBV20-1, with a tentative D call TRBD2 (5 bases). The last part of the DNA fits TRBJ2-7 better; the J call may be wrong. This CDR3 spans 13 amino acids. Germline V gene data show CDR1 as DFQATT and CDR2 as SNEGSKA (reference sequence). DNA of the CDR3: TGCAGTGCTAGGAGGCTAGCTACCTACGAGCAGTACTTC. Protein product: CSARRLATYEQYF.

This clonotype was seen a handful of times. The rearrangement joins TRBV24-1 to TRBJ1-2; no definite D call. In germline, CDR1 is KGHDR, CDR2 SFDVKD. The length of the CDR3 is 18 residues. V gave up 2 bases and J gave up 1 base, with 19 bases separating them. This CDR3 reads CATSDSTSAPNLNYGYTF. In nucleotides, the CDR3 is TGTGCCACCAGTGATTCAACCTCGGCGCCTAACCTTAACTATGGCTACACCTTC.

This clonotype was found many times. The J gene is TRBJ2-7, the V gene TRBV29-1; D is perhaps TRBD1 (7 bases). The germline V gene has CDR1 SQVTM and CDR2 ANQGSEA. This CDR3 has 11 residues. V dropped 7 bases and J dropped 3 bases, with 10 bases sitting between them. The CDR3 bases are TGCAGCGCGCGGGACAGCTACGAGCAGTACTTC. Amino acids: CSARDSYEQYF.

The chain joins TRBV11-2 to TRBJ2-5; D is uncertain. Per germline, CDR1 SGHAT and CDR2 FQNNGV. The V end lost 5 bases, the J end lost 5 bases, and 18 bases lay between the germline ends. The CDR3 is made up of 15 amino acids. CDR3 nucleotide sequence: TGTGCCAGCAGCCCCCATGAAGGGAAGACGGAGACCCAGTACTTC. The encoded protein is CASSPHEGKTETQYF.

The table lists this clonotype with a few counts. V usage is TRBV7-8 and J usage is TRBJ2-7; D not certain. The germline V and J ends were trimmed by 5 bases and 4 bases, with 6 bases remaining between them. The CDR3 loop spans 11 amino acids. Germline CDR1 is SGHVS and CDR2 is FQNEAQ. The CDR3 nucleotides read TGTGCCAGCAGCCGCGTATACGAGCAGTACTTC. Translated: CASSRVYEQYF.